This entry lists 20 T cell receptor beta chains sequenced from one sample in a study of cytomegalovirus exposure and HLA in healthy donors. A multiplex PCR was run with 60 Vbeta primers and 13 Jbeta primers. Method: immunoSEQ multiplex PCR; TCRdb's copy keeps in-frame clones and lacks some. Found here are approximately 110,000 clones, more than 60% of them singletons; the top ten hold around 4%. Source material: PBMCs. The origin of the receptors is a woman between 40 and 55 years old in good health and CMV-seronegative.

As regards this clone: The junction does not match germline at one end; this may be a read error. This CDR3 is CSSSRNVRTSGGAYNEQFF. DNA for the CDR3: TGTTCCAGCAGCAGAAACGTCCGGACTAGCGGGGGGGCTTACAATGAGCAGTTCTTC. The J gene is TRBJ2-1, the V gene TRBV7-9, with TRBD2 matching over 15 bases. The germline V gene has CDR1 SEHNR and CDR2 FQNEAQ (reference sequence). CDR3 length: 19 amino acids.

This clone appeared a few times. The chain uses TRBV5-1 and TRBJ1-4; D gene unclear. Germline CDR1 reads SGHRS; CDR2 reads YFSETQ. The CDR3 has 11 amino acids. Trimming cost V 4 bases and J 8 bases, with 6 bases left between them. The CDR3 loop is CASSPAEKLFF. Here the CDR3 DNA reads TGCGCCAGCAGCCCTGCGGAAAAACTGTTTTTT.

The chain couples TRBV2 to TRBJ1-2; no clear D gene. The CDR3 consists of 11 residues. Per germline, CDR1 SNHLY and CDR2 FYNNEI. The CDR3 loop reads CAKGGEGGYTF. The CDR3 bases are TGTGCTAAGGGCGGCGAGGGTGGCTACACCTTC.

Note on this clone: An end of the junction does not agree with germline; a read error may underlie this. This sequence joins TRBV7-7 and TRBJ2-3, with 8 bases matching TRBD2. The germline V gene has CDR1 SSHAT and CDR2 FNYEAQ (reference sequence). The CDR3 spans 15 residues. CDR3 DNA sequence: TGTGCTAGCAGTTATACTAGCGGAAGCACAGATACGCAGTATTTT. Translated, it gives CASSYTSGSTDTQYF.

CDR3 sequence: CAWSVLADQPQHF. DNA for the CDR3: TGTGCCTGGAGTGTACTAGCCGATCAGCCCCAGCATTTT. This chain joins TRBV30 and TRBJ1-5; D remains ambiguous. The CDR3 sequence is 13 residues long. Trimming pared 0 bases from V and 5 bases from J, leaving 8 bases between. Germline assignment: CDR1 GTSNPN and CDR2 SVGIG (reference sequence).

This sequence joins TRBV29-1 and TRBJ2-2, with 15 bases matching TRBD2. Germline-derived CDR1 and CDR2 are SQVTM and ANQGSEA. The CDR3 has 17 residues. V shed 4 bases, J shed 0 bases, and the junction held 3 bases outside the gene matches. The CDR3: CSVGGTSGGTNTGELFF. The CDR3 DNA reads TGCAGCGTTGGGGGGACTAGCGGGGGGACGAACACCGGGGAGCTGTTTTTT.

This clone has a handful of counts. A read error may account for a junction end that differs from germline. This rearrangement joins TRBV7-6 to TRBJ2-1, with D perhaps matching TRBD2 (5 bases). CDR3 length equals 11 residues. From germline, CDR1 is SGHVS and CDR2 FNYEAQ. CDR3 DNA: TGTGCCAGCAGCCTAGCCGATGAGCAGTTCTTC. Protein sequence: CASSLADEQFF.

The rearrangement joins TRBV7-9 to TRBJ2-7; unclear D gene. The V end was cut by 5 bases, the J end by 3 bases, with 5 bases between. The CDR3 spans 11 residues. The V gene's germline CDR1 is SEHNR and CDR2 FQNEAQ (reference sequence). The CDR3 DNA reads as TGTGCCAGCAGCGGCAACTACGAGCAGTACTTC. It specifies CASSGNYEQYF.

This chain connects TRBV7-9 to TRBJ2-1, with TRBD2 matching over 13 bases. The junction had 7 bases not matched to a gene; V was cut back by 5 bases and J by 6 bases. Germline V lookup: CDR1 SEHNR, CDR2 FQNEAQ (reference sequence). The CDR3 length is 16 residues. The CDR3: CASSPRTSGRSNEQFF. The CDR3, as DNA: TGTGCCAGCAGCCCCCGGACTAGCGGGAGATCCAATGAGCAGTTCTTC.

The chain employs TRBV9 and TRBJ2-3, with D possibly TRBD1 on 5 matching bases. Trimming left V 3 bases short and J 4 bases short, with 21 bases between. Germline values: CDR1 SGDLS, CDR2 YYNGEE. The CDR3 has 17 residues. The CDR3 DNA sequence: TGTGCCAGCAGCGAAGGGGTGGGTTTGATCGAGGCAGATACGCAGTATTTT. Translating gives CASSEGVGLIEADTQYF.

Turning to this clone: This sample includes further DNA sequences coding for the same CDR3. V usage is TRBV7-2 and J usage is TRBJ2-7, with D possibly TRBD2 on 5 matching bases. V lost 4 bases, J lost 4 bases, and 11 bases lay in between. There are 13 residues in the CDR3. Germline-derived CDR1 and CDR2 are SGHTA and FQGNSA. CDR3 in amino acids: CASSSGRGYEQYF. The CDR3 bases are TGTGCCAGCAGCTCAGGCCGGGGTTACGAGCAGTACTTC.

The V gene is TRBV9, the J gene TRBJ2-3, with TRBD2 identical over 13 bases. Trimming took 4 bases from V and 2 from J; bases not matched to a gene: 7. The CDR3 spans 17 residues. Germline V CDR1 and CDR2: SGDLS, YYNGEE. The CDR3 nucleotides are TGTGCCAGCAGCACCCAGGGACTAGCGGGAATCACAGATACGCAGTATTTT. Its translation: CASSTQGLAGITDTQYF.

V and J are TRBV9 and TRBJ2-7, with a possible D match to TRBD1 (7 bases). V was shortened by 6 bases and J by 6 bases, with 19 bases between the two germline ends. Germline CDR1 and CDR2: SGDLS and YYNGEE. The CDR3 sequence is 14 residues long. DNA for the CDR3: TGTGCCAGCACCCCTGGTCCAGGGGGAGGCGAGCAGTACTTC. This encodes CASTPGPGGGEQYF.

The CDR3 DNA is TGTGCCAGTAGTTCTGTGGCAGGGGACGGGTACGAGCAGTACTTC. Protein: CASSSVAGDGYEQYF. The J gene is TRBJ2-7, the V gene TRBV19, with D perhaps TRBD1 (6 bases). V was shortened by 5 bases and J by 4 bases, with 18 bases between the two germline ends. This CDR3 spans 15 amino acids. Per the germline V gene, CDR1 is LNHDA and CDR2 is SQIVND (reference sequence).

This chain joins TRBV9 and TRBJ2-2, with TRBD2 matching 7 bases. The germline gives CDR1 SGDLS, CDR2 YYNGEE. J gave up 1 base and V 0 bases, and 3 bases lay outside the gene matches. The CDR3 runs 16 residues. The CDR3 loop reads CASSVAASGNTGELFF. CDR3 sequence (DNA): TGTGCCAGCAGCGTAGCGGCTAGCGGGAACACCGGGGAGCTGTTTTTT. The full variable domain, completed using reference TRBV9 and TRBJ2-2, is DSGVTQTPKHLITATGQRVTLRCSPRSGDLSVYWYQQSLDQGLQFLIQYYNGEERAKGNILERFSAQQFPDLHSELNLSSLELGDSALYFCASSVAASGNTGELFFGEGSRLTVL.

The V and J genes are TRBV7-9 and TRBJ2-5, with TRBD2 identical over 11 bases. The trim removed 5 bases at V and 3 bases at J, leaving 14 bases unmatched. The CDR3 loop spans 18 amino acids. Germline V lookup: CDR1 SEHNR, CDR2 FQNEAQ (reference sequence). CDR3 DNA: TGTGCCAGCAGCCCACTAGGGGGGCTAGCGGGGGGAAAAGAGACCCAGTACTTC. Protein sequence: CASSPLGGLAGGKETQYF.

This chain uses TRBV19 with TRBJ1-5; 8 positions match TRBD1. V shed 3 bases and J 6 bases; nucleotides not matched to a gene: 4. This CDR3 has 14 residues. CDR1 LNHDA and CDR2 SQIVND come from the germline V gene (reference sequence). CDR3 residues: CASSIGQGPQPQHF. In DNA form, the CDR3 reads TGTGCCAGTAGTATTGGACAGGGCCCTCAGCCCCAGCATTTT.

The table lists this clone with a few counts. This chain uses TRBV6-6 with TRBJ1-4, with TRBD1 matching 9 bases. Germline V lookup: CDR1 MNHNY, CDR2 SVGAGI (reference sequence). The CDR3 is made up of 15 amino acids. J lost 7 bases, V lost 7 bases, and 10 bases had no gene match. The CDR3 protein is CASNSEGDRVEKLFF. As DNA, the CDR3 is TGTGCCAGCAATTCCGAGGGGGACAGGGTTGAAAAACTGTTTTTT.

For this clone: The same CDR3 also results from other DNA sequences found in this sample. This CDR3 is CASSLNAGYEQYF. The CDR3 DNA reads as TGTGCCAGCAGCTTAAATGCCGGCTACGAGCAGTACTTC. This chain connects TRBV7-3 to TRBJ2-7; D uncertain. The germline CDR1 and CDR2 sequences are SGHTA and FQGTGA. The V and J ends lost 1 base and 3 bases respectively, with 7 bases between them. This CDR3 has 13 amino acids. Based on the CDR3 plus reference TRBV7-3 and TRBJ2-7, the full variable domain is GAGVSQTPSNKVTEKGKYVELRCDPISGHTALYWYRQSLGQGPEFLIYFQGTGAADDSGLPNDRFFAVRPEGSVSTLKIQRTERGDSAVYLCASSLNAGYEQYFGPGTRLTVT.

The J gene is TRBJ1-1, the V gene TRBV2; 9 nucleotides agree with TRBD1. Germline CDR1 and CDR2: SNHLY and FYNNEI. The CDR3 covers 14 residues. After removal of 7 bases from V and 3 bases from J, the junction contained 6 bases not matched to a gene. The DNA for the CDR3 is TGTGCCAGCACCAGACAGGGGGGGGACACTGAAGCTTTCTTT. Encoded protein: CASTRQGGDTEAFF.